The clone carrying this TCR beta chain was seen a few times. The antigen is not known. V was clipped by 0 bases and J by 2 bases, with 7 bases between them. The germline V gene has CDR1 MNHEY and CDR2 SVGAGI. This CDR3 is built from 14 residues. The data derive from a study of response to subunit inactivated influenza vaccine. TCRdb re-called the RT-PCR reads through MiXCR, storing one row per CDR3 protein. The sample has around 600,000 distinct CDR3 sequences, around 11% seen once. Overall study findings and caveats: Authors suggested seasonal influenza vaccinations each recruit few new T cells.

These data were also filed under a second study, of T cells expressing NK-cell markers. From that paper: The authors generated TCR beta cDNA through 5'RACE template switching with UMIs. Sorted CD3+CD56+NKG2C+, CD3+CD56+NKG2C- and CD3+CD56-NKG2C+ T cells supplied TCR beta repertoires. Dominant NKG2C+ clonotypes accounted for roughly 1.0-8% of CD8+ T cells in six donors. These same clonotypes (in several donors) also led the CD3+CD56-NKG2C+ fraction.

The sequence was collected from a man aged 45 to 65 who received an inactivated influenza vaccine. The sample was PBMCs from blood, taken on the day of vaccination. V usage is TRBV6-5 and J usage is TRBJ2-5, with a weak D call TRBD1 (6 bases). The CDR3: CASSYSDSQETQYF. DNA of the CDR3: TGTGCCAGCAGTTACTCGGACAGTCAAGAGACCCAGTACTTC.